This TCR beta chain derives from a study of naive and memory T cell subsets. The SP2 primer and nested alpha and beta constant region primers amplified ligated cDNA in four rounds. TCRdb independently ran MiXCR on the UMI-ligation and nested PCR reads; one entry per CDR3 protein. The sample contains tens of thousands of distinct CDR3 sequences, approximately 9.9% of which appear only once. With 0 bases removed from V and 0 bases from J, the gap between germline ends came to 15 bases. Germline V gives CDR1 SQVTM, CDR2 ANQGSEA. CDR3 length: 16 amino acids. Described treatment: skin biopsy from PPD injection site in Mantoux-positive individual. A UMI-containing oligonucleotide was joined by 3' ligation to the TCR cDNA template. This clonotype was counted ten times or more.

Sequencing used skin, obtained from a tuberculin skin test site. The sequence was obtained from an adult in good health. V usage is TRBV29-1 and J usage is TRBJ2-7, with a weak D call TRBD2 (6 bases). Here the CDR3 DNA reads TGCAGCGTTGAAGATCTTGGAGGGGTGAGCTCCTACGAGCAGTACTTC. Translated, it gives CSVEDLGGVSSYEQYF.